The present TCR beta chain was sequenced within a study of early T cells in non-severe SARS-CoV-2 infection. The wider study: The authors sequenced bulk RNA from unsorted whole blood, leaving chains unpaired. Points from the study as a whole: There was a bias toward anti-spike CD8 responses in VDJdb matching, which missed private and CD4 specificities.

A word on this clonotype: Its antigen remains unidentified. A clone one base away is much larger, so this may be a read error. Here the CDR3 omits its conserved ending phenylalanine or tryptophan, so a read error is the likely source.

Germline values: CDR1 SGHRS, CDR2 YFSETQ. V lost 2 bases to trimming and J lost 0 bases; unmatched junction nucleotides: 1. This CDR3 comprises 16 residues. A single record per CDR3 protein comes from TCRdb applying MiXCR to the 5' RACE reads. The sample lists about 42,000 distinct CDR3 sequences, roughly 7.1% occurring once. What was sequenced was whole blood. The rearrangement uses TRBV5-1 and TRBJ2-2; 10 bases are a match to TRBD1. The receptor's source is an adult who was a healthcare worker with PCR-confirmed SARS-CoV-2 infection or an uninfected control (not recorded which). Written as DNA, the CDR3 is TGCGCCAGCAGCTTTGGACAGGGGGCGAACACCGGGGAGCTGTTTTCT. Its translation is CASSFGQGANTGELFS.